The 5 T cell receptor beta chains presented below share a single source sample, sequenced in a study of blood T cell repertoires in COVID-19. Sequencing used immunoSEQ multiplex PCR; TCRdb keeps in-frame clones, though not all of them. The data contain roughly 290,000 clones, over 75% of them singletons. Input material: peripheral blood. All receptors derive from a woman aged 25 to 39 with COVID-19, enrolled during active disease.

The CDR3 nucleotides read TGTGCCAGCAGTCCCGACCTCGGACTGAGTATGAAACTGTTTTTT. Protein product: CASSPDLGLSMKLFF. The chain joins TRBV28 to TRBJ1-4; D not resolved. V was pared by 5 bases and J by 11 bases, with 21 bases between. From germline, CDR1 is MDHEN and CDR2 SYDVKM. The CDR3 loop spans 15 amino acids.

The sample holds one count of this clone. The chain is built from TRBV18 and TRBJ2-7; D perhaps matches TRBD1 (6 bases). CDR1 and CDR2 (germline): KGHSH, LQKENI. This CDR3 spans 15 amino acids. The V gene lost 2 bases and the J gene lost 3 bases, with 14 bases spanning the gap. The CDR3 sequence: CASSPSPQGGYEQYF. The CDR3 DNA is TGTGCCAGCTCACCATCGCCACAGGGCGGCTACGAGCAGTACTTC. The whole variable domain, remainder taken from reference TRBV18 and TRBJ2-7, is NAGVMQNPRHLVRRRGQEARLRCSPMKGHSHVYWYRQLPEEGLKFMVYLQKENIIDESGMPKERFSAEFPKEGPSILRIQQVVRGDSAAYFCASSPSPQGGYEQYFGPGTRLTVT.

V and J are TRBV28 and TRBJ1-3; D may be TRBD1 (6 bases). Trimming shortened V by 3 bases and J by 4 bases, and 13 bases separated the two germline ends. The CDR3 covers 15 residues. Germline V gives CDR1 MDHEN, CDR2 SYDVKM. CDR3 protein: CASSLGGPQGNTIYF. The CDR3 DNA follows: TGTGCCAGCAGTTTGGGGGGGCCCCAAGGAAACACCATATATTTT.

The CDR3 DNA reads TGTGCCTGGCGCAACAGGGGGAACACTGAAGCTTTCTTT. Translated: CAWRNRGNTEAFF. This rearrangement joins TRBV30 to TRBJ1-1, with 7 bases identical to TRBD1. The V segment lost 5 bases and the J segment 1 base; nucleotides outside the gene matches: 4. CDR1 is GTSNPN and CDR2 is SVGIG in the germline V gene (reference sequence). CDR3 length equals 13 residues. Using reference TRBV30 and TRBJ1-1 for the parts outside the CDR3, the full variable domain is SQTIHQWPATLVQPVGSPLSLECTVEGTSNPNLYWYRQAAGRGLQLLFYSVGIGQISSEVPQNLSASRPQDRQFILSSKKLLLSDSGFYLCAWRNRGNTEAFFGQGTRLTVV.

CDR3 bases: TGTGCCAGCAGCCGTAAGCGTAATGAAAAACTGTTTTTT. It yields the protein CASSRKRNEKLFF. This sequence joins TRBV3-1 (or the pseudogene TRBV3-2) and TRBJ1-4; D not certain. The CDR3 extends over 13 amino acids. The germline gives CDR1 LGHDT, CDR2 YNNKEL (reference sequence). V was cut by 4 bases and J by 4 bases, with 7 bases left in between.